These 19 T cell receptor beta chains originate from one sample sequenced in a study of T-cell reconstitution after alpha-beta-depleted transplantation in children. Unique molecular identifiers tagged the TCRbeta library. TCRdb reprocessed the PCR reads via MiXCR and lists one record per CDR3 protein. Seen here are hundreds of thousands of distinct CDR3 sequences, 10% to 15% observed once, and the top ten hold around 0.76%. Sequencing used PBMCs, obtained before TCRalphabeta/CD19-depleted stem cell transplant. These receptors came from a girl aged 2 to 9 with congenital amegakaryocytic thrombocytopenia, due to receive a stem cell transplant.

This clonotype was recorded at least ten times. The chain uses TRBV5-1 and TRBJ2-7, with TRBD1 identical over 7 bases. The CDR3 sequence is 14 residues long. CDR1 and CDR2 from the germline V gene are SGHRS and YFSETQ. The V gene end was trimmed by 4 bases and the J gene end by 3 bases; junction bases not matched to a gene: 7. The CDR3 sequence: CASSQLTGNYEQYF. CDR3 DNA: TGCGCCAGCAGCCAGCTGACAGGGAACTACGAGCAGTACTTC.

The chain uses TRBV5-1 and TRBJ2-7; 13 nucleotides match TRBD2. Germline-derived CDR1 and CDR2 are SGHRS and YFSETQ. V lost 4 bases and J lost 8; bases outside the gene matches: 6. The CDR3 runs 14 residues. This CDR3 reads CASSPGLAGEQQYF. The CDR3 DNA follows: TGCGCCAGCAGCCCAGGACTAGCGGGAGAACAGCAGTACTTC.

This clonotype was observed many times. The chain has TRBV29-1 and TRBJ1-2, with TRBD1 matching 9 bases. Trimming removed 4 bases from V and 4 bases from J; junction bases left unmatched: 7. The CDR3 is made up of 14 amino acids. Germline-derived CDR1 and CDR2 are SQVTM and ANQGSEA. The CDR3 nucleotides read TGCAGCGTTGGGGTCGGGACAGGGACCTATGGCTACACCTTC. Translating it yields CSVGVGTGTYGYTF.

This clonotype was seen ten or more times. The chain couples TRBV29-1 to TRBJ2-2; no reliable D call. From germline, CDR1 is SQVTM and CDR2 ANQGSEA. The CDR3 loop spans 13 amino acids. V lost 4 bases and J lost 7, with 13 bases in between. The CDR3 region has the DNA TGCAGCGTTGCGGCAGCCCAAGACGGGGAGCTGTTTTTT. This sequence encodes CSVAAAQDGELFF.

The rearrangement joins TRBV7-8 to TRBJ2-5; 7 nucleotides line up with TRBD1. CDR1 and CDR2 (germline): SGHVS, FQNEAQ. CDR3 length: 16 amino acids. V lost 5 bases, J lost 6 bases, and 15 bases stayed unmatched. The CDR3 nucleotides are TGTGCCAGCAGCCCGCTCCCGGGACAGACAAGAAAGACCCAGTACTTC. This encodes CASSPLPGQTRKTQYF.

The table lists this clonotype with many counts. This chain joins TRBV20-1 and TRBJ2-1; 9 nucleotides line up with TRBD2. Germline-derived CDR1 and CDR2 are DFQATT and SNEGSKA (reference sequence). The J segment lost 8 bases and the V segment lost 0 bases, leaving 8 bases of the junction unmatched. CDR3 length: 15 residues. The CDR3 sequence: CSARDMASGIYEQFF. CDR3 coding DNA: TGCAGTGCTAGAGATATGGCTAGCGGGATTTATGAGCAGTTCTTC.

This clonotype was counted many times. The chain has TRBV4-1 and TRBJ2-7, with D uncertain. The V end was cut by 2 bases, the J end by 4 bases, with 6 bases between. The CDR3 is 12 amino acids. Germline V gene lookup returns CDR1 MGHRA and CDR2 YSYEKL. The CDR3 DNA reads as TGCGCCAGCAGCCAAACCATGTACGAGCAGTACTTC. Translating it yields CASSQTMYEQYF.

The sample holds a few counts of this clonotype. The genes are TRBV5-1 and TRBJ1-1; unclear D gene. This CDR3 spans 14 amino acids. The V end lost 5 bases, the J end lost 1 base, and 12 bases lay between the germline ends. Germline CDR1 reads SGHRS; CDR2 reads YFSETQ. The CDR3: CASRSGPENTEAFF. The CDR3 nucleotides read TGCGCCAGCAGATCCGGGCCCGAGAACACTGAAGCTTTCTTT.

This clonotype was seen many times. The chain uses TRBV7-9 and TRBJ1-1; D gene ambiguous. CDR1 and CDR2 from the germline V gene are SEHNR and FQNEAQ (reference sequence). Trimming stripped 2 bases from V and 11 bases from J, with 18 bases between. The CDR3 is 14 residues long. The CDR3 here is CASSLIVRAASAFF. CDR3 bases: TGTGCCAGCAGCTTAATCGTACGAGCAGCTTCGGCTTTCTTT.

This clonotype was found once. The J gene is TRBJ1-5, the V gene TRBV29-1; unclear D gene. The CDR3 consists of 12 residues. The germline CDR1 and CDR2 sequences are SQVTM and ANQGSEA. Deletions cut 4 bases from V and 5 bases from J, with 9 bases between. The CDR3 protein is CSVGEGDQPQHF. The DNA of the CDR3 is TGCAGCGTTGGAGAGGGAGATCAGCCCCAGCATTTT. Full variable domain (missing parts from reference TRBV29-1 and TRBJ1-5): SAVISQKPSRDICQRGTSLTIQCQVDSQVTMMFWYRQQPGQSLTLIATANQGSEATYESGFVIDKFPISRPNLTFSTLTVSNMSPEDSSIYLCSVGEGDQPQHFGDGTRLSIL.

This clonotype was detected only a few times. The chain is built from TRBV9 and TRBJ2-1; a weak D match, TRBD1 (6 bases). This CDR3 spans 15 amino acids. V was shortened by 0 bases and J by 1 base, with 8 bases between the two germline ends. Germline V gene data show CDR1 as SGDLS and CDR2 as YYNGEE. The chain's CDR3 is CASSVAGVSYNEQFF. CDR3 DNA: TGTGCCAGCAGCGTAGCAGGGGTATCCTACAATGAGCAGTTCTTC.

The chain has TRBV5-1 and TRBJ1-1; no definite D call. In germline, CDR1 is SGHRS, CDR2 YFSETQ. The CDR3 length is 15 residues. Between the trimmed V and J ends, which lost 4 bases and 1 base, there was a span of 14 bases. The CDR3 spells CASSADIWGNTEAFF. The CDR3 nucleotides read TGCGCCAGCAGCGCCGACATTTGGGGGAACACTGAAGCTTTCTTT.

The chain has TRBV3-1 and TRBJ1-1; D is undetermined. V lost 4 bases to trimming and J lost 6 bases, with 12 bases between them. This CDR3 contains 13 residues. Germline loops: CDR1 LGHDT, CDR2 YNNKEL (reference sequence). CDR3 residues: CASSRIAAAEAFF. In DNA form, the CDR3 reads TGTGCCAGCAGCCGAATCGCAGCGGCTGAAGCTTTCTTT.

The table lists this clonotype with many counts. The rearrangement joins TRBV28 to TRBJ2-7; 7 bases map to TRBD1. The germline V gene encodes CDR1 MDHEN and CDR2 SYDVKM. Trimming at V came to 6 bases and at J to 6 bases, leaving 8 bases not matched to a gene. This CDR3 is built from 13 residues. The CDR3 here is CASSGQARREQYF. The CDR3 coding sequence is TGTGCCAGCAGCGGACAGGCGCGTCGCGAGCAGTACTTC.

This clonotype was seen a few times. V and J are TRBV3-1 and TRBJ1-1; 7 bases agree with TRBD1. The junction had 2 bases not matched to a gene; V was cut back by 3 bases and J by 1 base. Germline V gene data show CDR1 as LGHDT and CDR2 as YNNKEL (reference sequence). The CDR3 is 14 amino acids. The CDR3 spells CASSHRTGNTEAFF. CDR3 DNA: TGTGCCAGCAGCCATCGGACAGGGAACACTGAAGCTTTCTTT.

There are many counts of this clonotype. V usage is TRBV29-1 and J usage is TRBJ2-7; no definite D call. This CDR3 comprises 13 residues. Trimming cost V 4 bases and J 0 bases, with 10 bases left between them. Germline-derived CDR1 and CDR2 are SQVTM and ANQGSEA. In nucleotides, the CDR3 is TGCAGCGTTGGTCTAAGGAGCTCCTACGAGCAGTACTTC. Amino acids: CSVGLRSSYEQYF.

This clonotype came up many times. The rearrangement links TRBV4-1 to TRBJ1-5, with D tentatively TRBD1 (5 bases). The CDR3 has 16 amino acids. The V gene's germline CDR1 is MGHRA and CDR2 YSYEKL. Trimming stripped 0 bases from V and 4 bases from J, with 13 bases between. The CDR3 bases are TGCGCCAGCAGCCAAGAAAGAAAGGGGAGGAATCAGCCCCAGCATTTT. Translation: CASSQERKGRNQPQHF.

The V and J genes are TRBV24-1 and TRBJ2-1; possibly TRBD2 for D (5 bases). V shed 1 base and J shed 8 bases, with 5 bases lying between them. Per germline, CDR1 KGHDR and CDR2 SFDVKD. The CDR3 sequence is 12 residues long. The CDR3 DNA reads TGTGCCACCAGTGATTTTAGCGATGAGCAGTTCTTC. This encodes CATSDFSDEQFF.

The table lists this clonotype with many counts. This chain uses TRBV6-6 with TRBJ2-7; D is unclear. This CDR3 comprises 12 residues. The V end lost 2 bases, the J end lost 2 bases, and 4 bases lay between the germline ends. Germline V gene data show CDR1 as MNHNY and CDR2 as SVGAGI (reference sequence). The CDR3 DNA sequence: TGTGCCAGCAGTTACGTTCCCTACGAGCAGTACTTC. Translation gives CASSYVPYEQYF.